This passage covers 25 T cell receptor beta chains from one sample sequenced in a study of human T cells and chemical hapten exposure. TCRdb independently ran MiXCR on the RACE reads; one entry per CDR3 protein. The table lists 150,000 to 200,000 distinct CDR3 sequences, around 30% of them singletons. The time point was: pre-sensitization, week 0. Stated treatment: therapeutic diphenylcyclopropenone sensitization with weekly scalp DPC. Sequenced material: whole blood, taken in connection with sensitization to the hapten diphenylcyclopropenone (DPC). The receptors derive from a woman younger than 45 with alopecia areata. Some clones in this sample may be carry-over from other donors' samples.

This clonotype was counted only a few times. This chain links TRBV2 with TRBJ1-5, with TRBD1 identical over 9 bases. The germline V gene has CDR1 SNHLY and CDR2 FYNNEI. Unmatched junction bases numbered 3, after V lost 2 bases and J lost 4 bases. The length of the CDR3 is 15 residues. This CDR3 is CASSETGQGNQPQHF. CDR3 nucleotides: TGTGCCAGCAGTGAAACAGGACAGGGGAATCAGCCCCAGCATTTT.

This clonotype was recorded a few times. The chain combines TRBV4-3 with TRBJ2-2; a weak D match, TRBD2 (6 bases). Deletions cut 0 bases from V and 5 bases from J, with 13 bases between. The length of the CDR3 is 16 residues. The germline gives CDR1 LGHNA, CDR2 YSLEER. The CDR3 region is CASSQDGTSRTGELFF. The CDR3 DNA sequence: TGCGCCAGCAGCCAAGATGGGACTTCCAGGACCGGGGAGCTGTTTTTT.

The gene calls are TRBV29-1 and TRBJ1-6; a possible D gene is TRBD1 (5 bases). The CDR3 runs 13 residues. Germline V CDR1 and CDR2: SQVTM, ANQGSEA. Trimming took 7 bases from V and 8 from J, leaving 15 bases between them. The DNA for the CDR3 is TGCAGCGCCTCCGACGGGACCGATTCACCCCTCCACTTT. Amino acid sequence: CSASDGTDSPLHF. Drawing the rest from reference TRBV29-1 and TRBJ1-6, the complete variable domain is SAVISQKPSRDICQRGTSLTIQCQVDSQVTMMFWYRQQPGQSLTLIATANQGSEATYESGFVIDKFPISRPNLTFSTLTVSNMSPEDSSIYLCSASDGTDSPLHFGNGTRLTVT.

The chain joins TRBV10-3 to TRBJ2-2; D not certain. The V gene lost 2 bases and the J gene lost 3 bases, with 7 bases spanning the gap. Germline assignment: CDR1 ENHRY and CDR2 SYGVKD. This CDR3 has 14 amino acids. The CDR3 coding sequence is TGTGCCATCAGTGAGATAGGAGACACCGGGGAGCTGTTTTTT. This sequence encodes CAISEIGDTGELFF.

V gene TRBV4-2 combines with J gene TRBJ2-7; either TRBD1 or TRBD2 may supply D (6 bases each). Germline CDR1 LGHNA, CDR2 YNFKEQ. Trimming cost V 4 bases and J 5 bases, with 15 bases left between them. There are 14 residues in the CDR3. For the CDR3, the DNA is TGTGCCAGCAGCCCTTTACAGGGAGGAGACGAGCAGTACTTC. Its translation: CASSPLQGGDEQYF.

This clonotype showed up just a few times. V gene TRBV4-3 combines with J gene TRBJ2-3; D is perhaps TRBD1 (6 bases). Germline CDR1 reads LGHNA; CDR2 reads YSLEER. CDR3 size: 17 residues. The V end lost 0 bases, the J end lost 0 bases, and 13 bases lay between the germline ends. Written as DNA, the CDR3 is TGCGCCAGCAGCCAAGAGGGGAACAGGGCGAGCACAGATACGCAGTATTTT. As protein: CASSQEGNRASTDTQYF.

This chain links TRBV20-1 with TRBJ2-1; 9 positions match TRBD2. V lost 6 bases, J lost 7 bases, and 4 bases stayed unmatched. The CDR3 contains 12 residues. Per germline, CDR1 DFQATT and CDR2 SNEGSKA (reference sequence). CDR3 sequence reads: CSAQREANEQFF. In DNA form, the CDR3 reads TGCAGTGCGCAGCGGGAGGCGAATGAGCAGTTCTTC.

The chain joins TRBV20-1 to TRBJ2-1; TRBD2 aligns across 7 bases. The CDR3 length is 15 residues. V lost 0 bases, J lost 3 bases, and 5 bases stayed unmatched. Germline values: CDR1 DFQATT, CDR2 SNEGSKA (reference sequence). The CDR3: CSARDWGGDYNEQFF. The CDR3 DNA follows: TGCAGTGCTAGAGATTGGGGGGGAGACTACAATGAGCAGTTCTTC.

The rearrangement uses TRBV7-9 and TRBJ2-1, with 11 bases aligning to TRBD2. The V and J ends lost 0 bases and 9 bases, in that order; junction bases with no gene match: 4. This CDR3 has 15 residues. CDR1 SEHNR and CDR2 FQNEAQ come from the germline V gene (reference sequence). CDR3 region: CASSLALAGVGEQFF. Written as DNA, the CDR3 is TGTGCCAGCAGCTTAGCACTAGCGGGAGTTGGTGAGCAGTTCTTC.

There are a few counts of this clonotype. CDR3 nucleotides: TGTGCCAGCAGCGTAGGGAGTAGGAGCGCAGGATTCACAGATACGCAGTATTTT. Translated: CASSVGSRSAGFTDTQYF. J is TRBJ2-3 and V is TRBV9; D is uncertain. The CDR3 length is 18 residues. V lost 0 bases to trimming and J lost 2 bases, with 19 bases between them. CDR1 and CDR2 from the germline V gene are SGDLS and YYNGEE.

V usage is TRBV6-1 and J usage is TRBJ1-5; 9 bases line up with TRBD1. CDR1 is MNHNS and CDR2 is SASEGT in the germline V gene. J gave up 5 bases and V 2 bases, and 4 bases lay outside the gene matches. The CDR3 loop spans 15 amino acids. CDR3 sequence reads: CASSERGQGHQPQHF. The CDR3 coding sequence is TGTGCCAGCAGTGAAAGGGGACAGGGCCATCAGCCCCAGCATTTT.

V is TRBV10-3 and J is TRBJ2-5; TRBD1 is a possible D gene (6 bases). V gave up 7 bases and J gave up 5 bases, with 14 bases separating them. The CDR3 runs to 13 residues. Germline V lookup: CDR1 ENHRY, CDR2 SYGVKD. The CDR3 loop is CAITRTQGETQYF. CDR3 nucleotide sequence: TGTGCCATCACCAGGACCCAGGGGGAGACCCAGTACTTC.

CDR3 DNA sequence: TGTGCCAGCAGTTACTCTGGCCCCTCCCGTTACAATGAGCAGTTCTTC. This encodes CASSYSGPSRYNEQFF. V gene TRBV6-5 combines with J gene TRBJ2-1; D is undetermined. Germline V gives CDR1 MNHEY, CDR2 SVGAGI. This CDR3 has 16 amino acids. Deletions cut 0 bases from V and 4 bases from J, with 13 bases between.

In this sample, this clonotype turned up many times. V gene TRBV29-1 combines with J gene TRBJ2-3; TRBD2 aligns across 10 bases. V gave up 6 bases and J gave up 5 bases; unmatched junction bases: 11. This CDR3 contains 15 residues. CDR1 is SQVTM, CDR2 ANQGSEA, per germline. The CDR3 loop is CSVQRASGGGDTQYF. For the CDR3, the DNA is TGCAGCGTCCAAAGGGCTAGCGGGGGTGGAGATACGCAGTATTTT.

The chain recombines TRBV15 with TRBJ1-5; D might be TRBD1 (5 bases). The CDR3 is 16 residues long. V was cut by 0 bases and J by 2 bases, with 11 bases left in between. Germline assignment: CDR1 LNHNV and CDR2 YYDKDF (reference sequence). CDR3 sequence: CATSRDGQGGNQPQHF. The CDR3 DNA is TGTGCCACCAGCAGAGATGGCCAGGGCGGCAATCAGCCCCAGCATTTT.

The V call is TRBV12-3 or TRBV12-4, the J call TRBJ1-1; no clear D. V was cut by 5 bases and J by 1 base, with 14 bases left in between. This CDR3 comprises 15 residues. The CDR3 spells CASSPTPVKNTEAFF. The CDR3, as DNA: TGTGCCAGCAGTCCTACCCCAGTTAAGAACACTGAAGCTTTCTTT.

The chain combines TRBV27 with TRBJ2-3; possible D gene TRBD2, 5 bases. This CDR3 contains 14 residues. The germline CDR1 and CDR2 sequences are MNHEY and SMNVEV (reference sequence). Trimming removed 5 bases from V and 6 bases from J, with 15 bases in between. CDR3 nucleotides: TGTGCCAGCAGTCCGGCGGGTCTCTGGGATACGCAGTATTTT. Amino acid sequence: CASSPAGLWDTQYF.

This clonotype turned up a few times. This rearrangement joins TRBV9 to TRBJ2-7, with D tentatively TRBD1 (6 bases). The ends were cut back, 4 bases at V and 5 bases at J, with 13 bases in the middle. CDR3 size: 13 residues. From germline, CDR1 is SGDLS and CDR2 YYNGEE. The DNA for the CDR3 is TGTGCCAGCAGCCTACAGGGATGGGACGAGCAGTACTTC. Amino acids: CASSLQGWDEQYF. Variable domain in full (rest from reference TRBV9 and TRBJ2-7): DSGVTQTPKHLITATGQRVTLRCSPRSGDLSVYWYQQSLDQGLQFLIQYYNGEERAKGNILERFSAQQFPDLHSELNLSSLELGDSALYFCASSLQGWDEQYFGPGTRLTVT.

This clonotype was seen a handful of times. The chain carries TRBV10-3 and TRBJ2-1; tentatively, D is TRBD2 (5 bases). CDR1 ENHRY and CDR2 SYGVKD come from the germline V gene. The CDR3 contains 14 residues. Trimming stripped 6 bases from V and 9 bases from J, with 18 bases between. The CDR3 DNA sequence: TGTGCCATCAGCCCCCTCGACGGGGTAATTGAGCAGTTCTTC. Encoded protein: CAISPLDGVIEQFF.

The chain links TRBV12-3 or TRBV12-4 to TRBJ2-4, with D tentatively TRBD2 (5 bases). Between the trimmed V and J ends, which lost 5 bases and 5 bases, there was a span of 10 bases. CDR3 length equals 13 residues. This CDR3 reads CASSPGAENIQYF. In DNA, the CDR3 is TGTGCCAGCAGTCCAGGAGCGGAAAACATTCAGTACTTC.

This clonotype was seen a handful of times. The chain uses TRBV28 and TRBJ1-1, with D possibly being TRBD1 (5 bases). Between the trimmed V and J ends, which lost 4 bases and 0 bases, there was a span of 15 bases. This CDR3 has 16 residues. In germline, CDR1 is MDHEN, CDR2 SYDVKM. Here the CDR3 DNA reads TGTGCCAGCAGTTATTCTCTGGGGGATTTGAACACTGAAGCTTTCTTT. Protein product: CASSYSLGDLNTEAFF.

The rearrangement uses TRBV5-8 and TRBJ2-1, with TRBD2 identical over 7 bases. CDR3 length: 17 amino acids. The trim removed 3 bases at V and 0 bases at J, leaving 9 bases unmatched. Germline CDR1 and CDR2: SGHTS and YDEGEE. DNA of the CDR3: TGTGCCAGCAGCTCGGGACGAGCGGGGAGCTCCTACAATGAGCAGTTCTTC. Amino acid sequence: CASSSGRAGSSYNEQFF.

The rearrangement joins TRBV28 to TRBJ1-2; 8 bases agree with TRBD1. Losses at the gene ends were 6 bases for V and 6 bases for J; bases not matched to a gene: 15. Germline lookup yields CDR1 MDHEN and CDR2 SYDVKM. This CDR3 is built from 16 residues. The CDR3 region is CASSLVNVGQGNGYTF. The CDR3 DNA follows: TGTGCCAGCAGCCTAGTTAACGTCGGACAGGGAAATGGCTACACCTTC.

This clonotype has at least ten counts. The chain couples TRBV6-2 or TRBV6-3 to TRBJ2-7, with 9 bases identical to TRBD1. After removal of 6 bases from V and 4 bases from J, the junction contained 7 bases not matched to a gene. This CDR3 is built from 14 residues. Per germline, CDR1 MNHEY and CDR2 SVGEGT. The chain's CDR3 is CASRPTGGKYEQYF. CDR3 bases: TGTGCCAGCAGGCCAACAGGGGGCAAGTACGAGCAGTACTTC.

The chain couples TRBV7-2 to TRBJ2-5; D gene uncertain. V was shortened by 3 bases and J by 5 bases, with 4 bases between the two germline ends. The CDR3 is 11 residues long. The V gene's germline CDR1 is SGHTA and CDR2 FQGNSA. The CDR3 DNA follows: TGTGCCAGCAGCTTTTTTGAGACCCAGTACTTC. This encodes CASSFFETQYF.